These 5 T cell receptor beta chains share one sample of origin, sequenced in a study of cytomegalovirus exposure and HLA in healthy donors. Some clones are missing from TCRdb's copy, which holds only in-frame ones; the method was immunoSEQ multiplex PCR. The sample has 120,000 or so clones, roughly 86% seen once. What was sequenced was PBMCs. All receptors come from a man between 18 and 29 years old in good health and CMV-seronegative.

This clone came up a few times. The final CDR3 position lacks the conserved phenylalanine or tryptophan, pointing to a likely read error. The limits of the CDR3 on the DNA are not certain, so only TCRdb's listed CDR3 is given. The chain combines TRBV6-8 with TRBJ2-6; the table's D gene call, TRBD1, was not cross checked with the DNA. Germline V CDR1 and CDR2: MNHGY, SAAAGT. A total of 10 residues make up the CDR3, ends included. The CDR3 is CASGHWDRES.

V is TRBV13 and J is TRBJ1-1, with D unclear. CDR1 is PRHDT and CDR2 is FYEKMQ in the germline V gene (reference sequence). CDR3 length: 12 residues. The V end was cut by 6 bases, the J end by 0 bases, with 5 bases between. The CDR3 DNA sequence: TGTGCCAGCAGTCAGGTGAACACTGAAGCTTTCTTT. It specifies CASSQVNTEAFF.

V gene TRBV27 combines with J gene TRBJ1-1, with a possible D match to TRBD1 (6 bases). The germline V and J ends were trimmed by 3 bases and 0 bases, with 8 bases remaining between them. The CDR3 is 14 amino acids. Germline CDR1 MNHEY, CDR2 SMNVEV (reference sequence). The CDR3 spells CASSFGTLNTEAFF. The CDR3 nucleotides read TGTGCCAGCAGTTTCGGGACATTGAACACTGAAGCTTTCTTT.

The chain carries TRBV19 and TRBJ1-2; D is unclear. This CDR3 is built from 13 residues. V lost 3 bases and J 3 bases, leaving 8 bases between the germline ends. Germline CDR1 and CDR2: LNHDA and SQIVND (reference sequence). The CDR3 nucleotides read TGTGCCAGTAGTATCCTCGGGTACTATGGCTACACCTTC. Protein: CASSILGYYGYTF.

The V gene is TRBV5-1, the J gene TRBJ2-5; TRBD1 matches 7 bases. The V and J ends lost 4 bases and 2 bases, in that order; junction bases with no gene match: 8. From germline, CDR1 is SGHRS and CDR2 YFSETQ. The CDR3 is made up of 15 amino acids. The CDR3 DNA reads as TGCGCCAGCAGCCTCCAGGGACAGCCACAAGAGACCCAGTACTTC. Encoded protein: CASSLQGQPQETQYF. The full variable domain, rest sourced from reference TRBV5-1 and TRBJ2-5, is KAGVTQTPRYLIKTRGQQVTLSCSPISGHRSVSWYQQTPGQGLQFLFEYFSETQRNKGNFPGRFSGRQFSNSRSEMNVSTLELGDSALYLCASSLQGQPQETQYFGPGTRLLVL.